The 28 T cell receptor beta chains below come from one sample, sequenced in a study of yellow fever vaccine responses in identical twins. TCRdb ran MiXCR on the RT-PCR reads and lists one entry per CDR3 protein. Among about 19,000 distinct CDR3 sequences listed, 55% to 70% were seen once. The sequencing here drew on T cells from blood (PBMCs), unsorted or a sorted subset (not recorded which), taken before or after yellow fever vaccination (not recorded which). All receptors derive from a woman aged 18-29 years who received the yellow fever vaccine.

This clonotype was found a few times. This chain uses TRBV7-8 with TRBJ2-5; a possible D gene is TRBD2 (5 bases). V was clipped by 0 bases and J by 2 bases, with 7 bases between them. Germline CDR1 SGHVS, CDR2 FQNEAQ. The CDR3 loop spans 14 amino acids. Here the CDR3 reads CASSLATTQETQYF. The CDR3 DNA reads as TGTGCCAGCAGCTTAGCGACTACTCAAGAGACCCAGTACTTC.

The rearrangement links TRBV2 to TRBJ2-7, with TRBD2 as a possible D gene (6 bases). The CDR3 spans 13 residues. Germline lookup yields CDR1 SNHLY and CDR2 FYNNEI. V was clipped by 6 bases and J by 1 base, with 10 bases between them. CDR3 nucleotide sequence: TGTGCCAGCAGCCCCAGCGGGTCCTACGAGCAGTACGTC. It is translated as CASSPSGSYEQYV.

The rearrangement links TRBV7-3 to TRBJ2-1, with 9 positions matching TRBD2. The germline CDR1 and CDR2 sequences are SGHTA and FQGTGA. The CDR3 sequence is 15 residues long. V dropped 5 bases and J dropped 5; count of bases not matched to a gene: 7. Here the CDR3 DNA reads TGTGCCAGCAGCATCGGGACTAGCAATAACAATGAGCAGTTCTTC. Translation: CASSIGTSNNNEQFF.

The V and J genes are TRBV2 and TRBJ2-1; D call uncertain. CDR1 is SNHLY and CDR2 is FYNNEI in the germline V gene. The CDR3 is made up of 11 amino acids. The V end was cut by 7 bases, the J end by 5 bases, with 6 bases between. CDR3 region: CASNGHNEQFF. DNA for the CDR3: TGTGCCAGCAATGGACACAATGAGCAGTTCTTC.

This clonotype was seen more than once but under ten times. The V call is TRBV18, the J call TRBJ1-1; D call uncertain. The CDR3 has 14 residues. Germline V gene sequence: CDR1 KGHSH, CDR2 LQKENI. Trimming left V 3 bases short and J 4 bases short, with 12 bases between. CDR3 in amino acids: CASSPSSHPTEAFF. The CDR3 DNA follows: TGTGCCAGCTCACCCAGCAGCCACCCCACTGAAGCTTTCTTT.

V gene TRBV4-3 combines with J gene TRBJ1-1; 9 nucleotides line up with TRBD1. Germline V gene data show CDR1 as LGHNA and CDR2 as YSLEER. CDR3 length equals 15 residues. V lost 5 bases to trimming and J lost 1 base; unmatched junction nucleotides: 5. The CDR3 here is CASSTRTGENTEAFF. CDR3 coding DNA: TGCGCCAGCAGCACCCGGACAGGGGAGAACACTGAAGCTTTCTTT.

In DNA form, the CDR3 reads TGTGCCAGCAGTTTAGGGCCGGGTCTCAACACCGGGGAGCTGTTTTTT. Its translation: CASSLGPGLNTGELFF. The gene calls are TRBV12-3 or TRBV12-4 and TRBJ2-2; no clear D. The CDR3 extends over 16 amino acids. With 1 base removed from V and 2 bases from J, the gap between germline ends came to 11 bases.

This rearrangement joins TRBV4-1 to TRBJ2-1; unclear D gene. This CDR3 spans 16 amino acids. Germline CDR1 and CDR2: MGHRA and YSYEKL. Trimming shortened V by 4 bases and J by 4 bases, and 17 bases separated the two germline ends. The CDR3 nucleotides are TGCGCCAGCAGCCGTCTCGACATCATCTCTTACAATGAGCAGTTCTTC. This codes for CASSRLDIISYNEQFF.

The J gene is TRBJ2-7, the V gene TRBV27; D not resolved. V was cut by 0 bases and J by 0 bases, with 6 bases left in between. This CDR3 is built from 14 residues. Per germline, CDR1 MNHEY and CDR2 SMNVEV (reference sequence). Written as DNA, the CDR3 is TGTGCCAGCAGTTTATCGGCGAGCTCCTACGAGCAGTACTTC. Its protein is CASSLSASSYEQYF.

The chain uses TRBV12-3 or TRBV12-4 and TRBJ2-1; D is possibly TRBD1 (6 bases). The CDR3 length is 14 residues. The germline V and J ends were trimmed by 4 bases and 5 bases, with 12 bases remaining between them. CDR3 sequence reads: CASSSRDINNEQFF. DNA of the CDR3: TGTGCCAGCAGTTCCCGGGACATTAACAATGAGCAGTTCTTC.

The rearrangement links TRBV29-1 to TRBJ1-2; perhaps TRBD1 as D (5 bases). The V gene's germline CDR1 is SQVTM and CDR2 ANQGSEA. V was pared by 0 bases and J by 2 bases, with 16 bases between. CDR3 size: 16 residues. The CDR3 reads CSVEDVSSEGNYGYTF. CDR3 nucleotide sequence: TGCAGCGTTGAAGATGTAAGTTCTGAGGGGAACTATGGCTACACCTTC.

This clonotype was observed a few times. The CDR3 protein is CARTSPGEQYV. The CDR3 DNA is TGTGCCAGGACGAGTCCCGGTGAGCAGTACGTC. The gene calls are TRBV2 and TRBJ2-7; D gene unclear. The V end was cut by 9 bases, the J end by 7 bases, with 13 bases between. This CDR3 has 11 amino acids. Germline loops: CDR1 SNHLY, CDR2 FYNNEI.

The chain joins TRBV24-1 to TRBJ2-5; the D gene is possibly TRBD2 (5 bases). Germline V gives CDR1 KGHDR, CDR2 SFDVKD. Trimming took 1 base from V and 5 from J, leaving 10 bases between them. The CDR3 has 14 amino acids. The CDR3 spells CATSDFTPGETQYF. CDR3 nucleotides: TGTGCCACCAGTGATTTCACCCCGGGGGAGACCCAGTACTTC.

The chain employs TRBV11-3 and TRBJ2-2, with D hard to call. V was cut by 0 bases and J by 5 bases, with 10 bases left in between. CDR3 length: 15 amino acids. Germline-derived CDR1 and CDR2 are SGHNT and YENEEA. The CDR3, as DNA: TGTGCCAGCAGCTTAGAGGAGTTACGTACCGGGGAGCTGTTTTTT. It codes for CASSLEELRTGELFF.

The chain links TRBV6-1 to TRBJ1-4, with D perhaps matching TRBD1 (5 bases). V was trimmed by 2 bases and J by 3 bases, leaving 10 bases between them. The CDR3 is made up of 15 amino acids. Germline CDR1 is MNHNS and CDR2 is SASEGT. The CDR3: CASSERGAANEKLFF. In DNA, the CDR3 is TGTGCCAGCAGTGAAAGGGGAGCAGCTAATGAAAAACTGTTTTTT.

V gene TRBV29-1 combines with J gene TRBJ2-1; D ambiguous. CDR3 length: 10 residues. Looked up from germline, CDR1 is SQVTM and CDR2 is ANQGSEA. Trimming pared 5 bases from V and 5 bases from J, leaving 4 bases between. CDR3: CSVRNNEQFF. The CDR3 bases are TGCAGCGTTAGAAACAATGAGCAGTTCTTC.

The V call is TRBV11-1, the J call TRBJ1-3, with 7 bases aligning to TRBD1. In germline, CDR1 is SGHAT, CDR2 FQDESV (reference sequence). This CDR3 contains 15 residues. Trimming removed 0 bases from V and 2 bases from J; junction bases left unmatched: 1. The CDR3 protein is CASSLAGGPGNTIYF. CDR3 in DNA: TGTGCCAGCAGCTTAGCAGGGGGCCCTGGAAACACCATATATTTT. The full variable domain, with the rest looked up from reference TRBV11-1 and TRBJ1-3, is EAEVAQSPRYKITEKSQAVAFWCDPISGHATLYWYRQILGQGPELLVQFQDESVVDDSQLPKDRFSAERLKGVDSTLKIQPAELGDSAMYLCASSLAGGPGNTIYFGEGSWLTVV.

The chain has TRBV11-2 and TRBJ2-5; D is ambiguous. Trimming removed 1 base at V and 1 base at J, with 4 bases between. The CDR3 totals 13 residues. Germline CDR1 and CDR2: SGHAT and FQNNGV. The chain's CDR3 is CASSLVFQETQYF. CDR3 DNA: TGTGCCAGCAGCTTAGTTTTCCAAGAGACCCAGTACTTC.

The rearrangement joins TRBV4-1 to TRBJ1-3, with a weak D call TRBD1 (5 bases). The V and J ends lost 1 base and 3 bases respectively, with 13 bases between them. The CDR3 extends over 16 amino acids. CDR1 MGHRA and CDR2 YSYEKL come from the germline V gene. CDR3 sequence: CASSQVAAGSGNTIYF. DNA of the CDR3: TGCGCCAGCAGCCAAGTAGCGGCAGGGAGTGGAAACACCATATATTTT.

The J gene is TRBJ2-2, the V gene TRBV9; D tentatively reads TRBD1 or TRBD2 (5 bases each). CDR1 and CDR2 from the germline V gene are SGDLS and YYNGEE. The CDR3 loop spans 15 amino acids. Trimming left V 3 bases short and J 7 bases short, with 16 bases between. DNA for the CDR3: TGTGCCAGCAGCGCCGGGGCAGGGATTGGCGGGGAGCTGTTTTTT. Its translation: CASSAGAGIGGELFF. The whole variable domain, filled in from reference TRBV9 and TRBJ2-2, reads DSGVTQTPKHLITATGQRVTLRCSPRSGDLSVYWYQQSLDQGLQFLIQYYNGEERAKGNILERFSAQQFPDLHSELNLSSLELGDSALYFCASSAGAGIGGELFFGEGSRLTVL.

V is TRBV7-3 and J is TRBJ2-1; the D gene could be TRBD1 or TRBD2 (6 bases each). The CDR3 consists of 14 residues. The ends were cut back, 2 bases at V and 7 bases at J, with 12 bases in the middle. Germline V CDR1 and CDR2: SGHTA, FQGTGA. The CDR3 DNA reads TGTGCCAGCAGCTTATCCCCGGGGGCGAATGAGCAGTTCTTC. Translated, it gives CASSLSPGANEQFF.

The V and J genes are TRBV18 and TRBJ2-7, with 7 bases that match TRBD2. This CDR3 contains 14 residues. In germline, CDR1 is KGHSH, CDR2 LQKENI. J was trimmed by 2 bases and V by 8 bases; bases with no gene match: 9. This CDR3 reads CASRAGVGAYEQYF. Written as DNA, the CDR3 is TGTGCCAGCCGTGCGGGAGTTGGGGCCTACGAGCAGTACTTC.

This clonotype has a single count. The chain couples TRBV2 to TRBJ2-7; TRBD2 agrees at 8 bases. The CDR3 sequence is 13 residues long. Germline loops: CDR1 SNHLY, CDR2 FYNNEI. Trimming removed 6 bases from V and 2 bases from J; junction bases left unmatched: 3. In DNA, the CDR3 is TGTGCCAGCAGCCGGACTAGCCCCTACGAGCAGTACGTC. Its protein product is CASSRTSPYEQYV.

J is TRBJ2-7 and V is TRBV10-1; 8 positions agree with TRBD2. Germline V gene sequence: CDR1 WNHNN, CDR2 SYGVQD (reference sequence). CDR3 length equals 13 residues. V gave up 8 bases and J gave up 4 bases; unmatched junction bases: 7. The CDR3 DNA sequence: TGCGCCAGCTCCCCCGCGGGAGGTTACGAGCAGTACTTC. It yields the protein CASSPAGGYEQYF.

This clonotype was observed a handful of times. The chain joins TRBV24-1 to TRBJ2-7; no firm D call. CDR3 size: 9 residues. Germline CDR1 and CDR2: KGHDR and SFDVKD. The CDR3 coding sequence is TGTGCCGTACGATACGAGCAGTATGTC. Translation: CAVRYEQYV.

This clonotype was picked up a small number of times. V gene TRBV28 combines with J gene TRBJ1-5; D is uncertain. The CDR3 has 14 amino acids. The V gene's germline CDR1 is MDHEN and CDR2 SYDVKM. The V and J ends lost 0 bases and 8 bases respectively, with 11 bases between them. CDR3 sequence reads: CASSLWEGGKPQHF. The CDR3 bases are TGTGCCAGCAGTTTATGGGAGGGCGGGAAGCCCCAGCATTTT.

The chain links TRBV29-1 to TRBJ1-2; 10 nucleotides match TRBD1. Germline V gives CDR1 SQVTM, CDR2 ANQGSEA. Trimming at V came to 7 bases and at J to 5 bases, leaving 4 bases not matched to a gene. The CDR3 totals 12 residues. CDR3 sequence reads: CSADRGRYGYTF. CDR3 bases: TGCAGCGCTGACAGGGGGCGTTATGGCTACACCTTC. Combining the CDR3 with reference TRBV29-1 and TRBJ1-2 gives the whole variable domain SAVISQKPSRDICQRGTSLTIQCQVDSQVTMMFWYRQQPGQSLTLIATANQGSEATYESGFVIDKFPISRPNLTFSTLTVSNMSPEDSSIYLCSADRGRYGYTFGSGTRLTVV.

This clonotype showed up just a few times. V and J are TRBV28 and TRBJ2-1; TRBD2 aligns across 14 bases. Germline V gene sequence: CDR1 MDHEN, CDR2 SYDVKM. Trimming took 5 bases from V and 3 from J; bases not matched to a gene: 6. The CDR3 runs to 17 residues. CDR3 protein: CASSNRTSGRRYNEQFF. In DNA form, the CDR3 reads TGTGCCAGCAGTAATCGGACTAGCGGGAGGCGCTACAATGAGCAGTTCTTC.